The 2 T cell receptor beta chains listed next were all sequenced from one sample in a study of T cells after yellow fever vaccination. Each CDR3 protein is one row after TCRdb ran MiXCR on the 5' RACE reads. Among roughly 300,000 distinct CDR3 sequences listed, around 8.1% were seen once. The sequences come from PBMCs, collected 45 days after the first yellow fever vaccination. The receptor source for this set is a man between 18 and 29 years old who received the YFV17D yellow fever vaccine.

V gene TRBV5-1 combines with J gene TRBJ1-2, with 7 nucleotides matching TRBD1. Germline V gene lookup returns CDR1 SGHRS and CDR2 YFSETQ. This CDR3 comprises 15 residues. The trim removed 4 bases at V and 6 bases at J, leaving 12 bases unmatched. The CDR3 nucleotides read TGCGCCAGCAGCCAGGGGGAACCGGACGTGGATGGCTACACCTTC. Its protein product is CASSQGEPDVDGYTF.

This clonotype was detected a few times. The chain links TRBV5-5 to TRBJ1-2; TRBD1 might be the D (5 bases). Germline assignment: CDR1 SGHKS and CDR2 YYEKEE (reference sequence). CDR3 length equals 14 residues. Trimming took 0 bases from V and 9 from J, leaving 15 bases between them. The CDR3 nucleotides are TGTGCCAGCAGCTTGGGAACTCTAGGGGCCAGCTACACCTTC. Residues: CASSLGTLGASYTF.